These 26 T cell receptor beta chains came from one sample sequenced in a study of monozygotic twins with inflammatory bowel disease. TCRdb reworked the 5' RACE reads into one entry per CDR3 protein, no DNA. The sample is made up of 120,000 to 150,000 distinct CDR3 sequences, and the top ten hold less than 3% of it. Sequencing was done on a sample of blood. The source is a human donor with ulcerative colitis or Crohn's disease, or a healthy co-twin of an affected twin (not recorded which).

The genes are TRBV6-1 and TRBJ2-1; the D call of TRBD1 rests on TCRdb alone, since no DNA is present to check it. This CDR3 has 15 residues. The germline V gene has CDR1 MNHNS and CDR2 SASEGT. The CDR3 here is CASIPGQPSYNEQFF.

J is TRBJ2-5 and V is TRBV5-1; the D call of TRBD2 rests on TCRdb alone, since no DNA is present to check it. The CDR3 has 14 amino acids. CDR1 and CDR2 (germline): SGHRS, YFSETQ. The CDR3 spells CASARVADQETQYF.

CDR3 amino acids: CASSPGPLGGETQYF. The V call is TRBV5-1, the J call TRBJ2-5; lacking DNA, the TRBD1 call made by TCRdb goes unchecked. CDR1 and CDR2 (germline): SGHRS, YFSETQ. The CDR3 totals 15 residues.

This sequence joins TRBV7-2 and TRBJ2-2; with no DNA, the TCRdb D assignment of TRBD1 cannot be verified. CDR3 size: 12 residues. CDR1 is SGHTA, CDR2 FQGNSA, per germline. The CDR3 protein is CASNRGSGELFF.

This chain connects TRBV5-1 to TRBJ2-7; TCRdb's D call, TRBD2, is unchecked because there is no DNA. The CDR3 has 15 residues. CDR1 and CDR2 from the germline V gene are SGHRS and YFSETQ. CDR3: CASSLVSGNTYEQYF. Together with reference TRBV5-1 and TRBJ2-7, the CDR3 gives the full variable domain: KAGVTQTPRYLIKTRGQQVTLSCSPISGHRSVSWYQQTPGQGLQFLFEYFSETQRNKGNFPGRFSGRQFSNSRSEMNVSTLELGDSALYLCASSLVSGNTYEQYFGPGTRLTVT.

The rearrangement joins TRBV9 to TRBJ2-1; checking the TCRdb D call of TRBD1 is not possible without DNA. CDR1 is SGDLS and CDR2 is YYNGEE in the germline V gene. The CDR3 extends over 12 amino acids. The CDR3 loop reads CASSTRDNEQFF.

The rearrangement links TRBV7-9 to TRBJ1-1; TCRdb indicates TRBD1, and absent DNA this call remains unverified. CDR1 and CDR2 from the germline V gene are SEHNR and FQNEAQ (reference sequence). The CDR3 sequence is 12 residues long. This CDR3 is CASSFGDREAFF.

The chain combines TRBV5-1 with TRBJ2-1; TCRdb lists TRBD1, though no DNA is available to test this call. Germline V CDR1 and CDR2: SGHRS, YFSETQ. This CDR3 has 14 residues. CDR3 loop: CASSTPSPPGEQFF.

The chain employs TRBV20-1 and TRBJ2-4; the D call of TRBD1 rests on TCRdb alone, since no DNA is present to check it. CDR3 length equals 17 residues. In germline, CDR1 is DFQATT, CDR2 SNEGSKA (reference sequence). The CDR3 loop is CSAWGDSGTGGKNIQYF.

The chain recombines TRBV29-1 with TRBJ2-7; TCRdb indicates TRBD1, and absent DNA this call remains unverified. CDR3 length equals 12 residues. Germline CDR1 is SQVTM and CDR2 is ANQGSEA. CDR3 in amino acids: CSVTGLRDEQYF.

The genes are TRBV28 and TRBJ2-5; the TRBD1 assignment by TCRdb is unverifiable without DNA. The CDR3 totals 15 residues. Germline V gene sequence: CDR1 MDHEN, CDR2 SYDVKM. The CDR3: CASTLGTGGQETQYF.

The gene calls are TRBV7-9 and TRBJ2-1. The CDR3 consists of 13 residues. Germline V gives CDR1 SEHNR, CDR2 FQNEAQ (reference sequence). The CDR3 here is CASSLFQTNEQFF.

This sequence joins TRBV20-1 and TRBJ1-2; lacking DNA, the TRBD1 call made by TCRdb goes unchecked. Germline values: CDR1 DFQATT, CDR2 SNEGSKA (reference sequence). The CDR3 covers 14 residues. The CDR3 loop is CSARSQDANYGYTF.

The chain recombines TRBV23-1 with TRBJ2-1; TCRdb's D call of TRBD1 is untestable without DNA. TRBV23-1 is designated an ORF whose function remains uncertain. The CDR3 runs 16 residues. CDR3 region: CASSQSSRTGSNEQFF.

The chain recombines TRBV9 with TRBJ2-6; TCRdb's D gene call, TRBD1, goes unchecked for lack of DNA. CDR3 length: 17 residues. CDR1 is SGDLS and CDR2 is YYNGEE in the germline V gene. The CDR3 sequence is CASSVVPGGSGANVLTF.

The chain joins TRBV27 to TRBJ2-3; the D call from TCRdb, TRBD1, cannot be confirmed without DNA. Germline CDR1 MNHEY, CDR2 SMNVEV (reference sequence). This CDR3 spans 14 amino acids. CDR3 in amino acids: CAVAGWPLTDTQYF.

This chain joins TRBV20-1 and TRBJ1-4; TCRdb selects TRBD1, and the lack of DNA leaves this call unchecked. Per the germline V gene, CDR1 is DFQATT and CDR2 is SNEGSKA (reference sequence). The CDR3 is 14 residues long. The CDR3 loop is CSARDRVANEKLFF.

The chain recombines TRBV14 with TRBJ1-1. CDR1 and CDR2 from the germline V gene are SGHDN and FVKESK. The CDR3 sequence is 13 residues long. The CDR3 protein is CASSPWFEAEAFF.

The rearrangement uses TRBV12-3 or TRBV12-4 and TRBJ2-7; TCRdb designates TRBD2, a call that cannot be tested without DNA. The CDR3 runs to 13 residues. The CDR3: CASSSALGDEQYF.

This chain links TRBV19 with TRBJ2-1. Per the germline V gene, CDR1 is LNHDA and CDR2 is SQIVND (reference sequence). There are 14 residues in the CDR3. CDR3 region: CASSMDSLYNEQFF.

The chain joins TRBV24-1 to TRBJ2-7; TCRdb names TRBD1, which stays unverified in the absence of DNA. The germline V gene encodes CDR1 KGHDR and CDR2 SFDVKD. The CDR3 loop spans 14 amino acids. CDR3 sequence: CATSGNRVPYEQYF.

V and J are TRBV7-9 and TRBJ1-1. The CDR3 extends over 12 amino acids. In germline, CDR1 is SEHNR, CDR2 FQNEAQ (reference sequence). This chain's CDR3 is CASSLGAEGAFF.

The chain has TRBV5-6 and TRBJ2-7; with no DNA, the TCRdb D assignment of TRBD1 cannot be verified. Germline V gene data show CDR1 as SGHDT and CDR2 as YYEEEE. This CDR3 is 15 amino acids long. The CDR3 here is CASSSWGDINYEQYF.

This chain connects TRBV20-1 to TRBJ2-3; TCRdb's D gene call, TRBD2, goes unchecked for lack of DNA. There are 11 residues in the CDR3. Germline CDR1 DFQATT, CDR2 SNEGSKA (reference sequence). The CDR3 reads CTAGGPDTQYF.

The CDR3 loop is CASSTHSVVYGYTF. V usage is TRBV9 and J usage is TRBJ1-2. Germline V CDR1 and CDR2: SGDLS, YYNGEE. The CDR3 is made up of 14 amino acids. Filled out from reference TRBV9 and TRBJ1-2, the complete variable domain reads DSGVTQTPKHLITATGQRVTLRCSPRSGDLSVYWYQQSLDQGLQFLIQYYNGEERAKGNILERFSAQQFPDLHSELNLSSLELGDSALYFCASSTHSVVYGYTFGSGTRLTVV.

The chain couples TRBV24-1 to TRBJ1-1. Looked up from germline, CDR1 is KGHDR and CDR2 is SFDVKD. This CDR3 has 12 residues. The chain's CDR3 is CATSDHSGEAFF.